This T cell receptor beta chain was sequenced during a study of identical twins. TCRdb called the 5' RACE reads again in MiXCR, with one record for every CDR3 protein. The sample records some 250,000 distinct CDR3 sequences, roughly 13% being singletons. This clonotype showed up many times. Germline lookup yields CDR1 SGHRS and CDR2 YFSETQ. V lost 4 bases and J 8 bases, leaving 15 bases between the germline ends. The CDR3 totals 14 residues. The same sample was also used in a study of yellow fever vaccine responses in identical twins.

This TCR was sampled from a woman aged 18-35 years in good health. The sample consisted of memory (CD45RO+) T cells sorted from blood. The gene calls are TRBV5-1 and TRBJ1-4, with D unresolved. The CDR3 DNA reads as TGCGCCAGCAGCCCGCTCGAGATCTCGGAAAAACTGTTTTTT. This encodes CASSPLEISEKLFF.